This T cell receptor beta chain was obtained from a study of T cell responses to AZD1222 COVID-19 vaccine. The study, taken as a whole, reports: Seropositive at baseline were only a handful of AZD1222 recipients.

In this sample, this clone turned up a few times. Its matching antigen is unknown. TCRdb's table, derived via immunoSEQ multiplex PCR, lists solely in-frame clones and lacks some. The sample has approximately 110,000 clones, about 85% seen once. The germline gives CDR1 MDHEN, CDR2 SYDVKM. V was cut by 5 bases and J by 5 bases, with 12 bases left in between. This CDR3 is 13 amino acids long. This clonotype originated in an adult in good health. The sequencing used peripheral blood, collected on day 0 of AZD1222 vaccination. The chain has TRBV28 and TRBJ1-2; maybe TRBD1 (6 bases). The CDR3 nucleotides read TGTGCCAGCAGTCGCGAACAGGGATATGGCTACACCTTC. Translation: CASSREQGYGYTF.